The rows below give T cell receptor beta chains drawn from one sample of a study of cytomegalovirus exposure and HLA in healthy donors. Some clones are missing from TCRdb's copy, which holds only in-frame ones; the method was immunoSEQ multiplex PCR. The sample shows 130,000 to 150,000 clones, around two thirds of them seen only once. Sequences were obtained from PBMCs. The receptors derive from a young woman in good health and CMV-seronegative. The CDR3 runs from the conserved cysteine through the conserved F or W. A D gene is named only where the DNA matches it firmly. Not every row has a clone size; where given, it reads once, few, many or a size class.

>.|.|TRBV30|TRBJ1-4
CAWSGGGYEKLFF
TGTGCCTGGAGTGGCGGGGGATATGAAAAACTGTTTTTT
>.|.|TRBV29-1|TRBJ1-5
CSVRQSNQPQHF
TGCAGCGTTCGACAGAGCAATCAGCCCCAGCATTTT
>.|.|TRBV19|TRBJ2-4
CASSTQLASAKNIQYF
TGTGCCAGTAGTACGCAGCTAGCATCGGCCAAAAACATTCAGTACTTC
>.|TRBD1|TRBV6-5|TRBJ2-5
CASSYSRTGGGETQYF
TGTGCCAGCAGTTACTCGAGGACAGGGGGCGGAGAGACCCAGTACTTC
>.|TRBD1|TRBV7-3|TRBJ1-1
CASSLDRGNTEAFF
TGTGCCAGCAGCCTGGACAGGGGGAACACTGAAGCTTTCTTT
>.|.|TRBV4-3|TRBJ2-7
CASSQDPPPYVDEQYF
TGCGCCAGCAGCCAAGATCCCCCCCCCTATGTTGACGAGCAGTACTTC
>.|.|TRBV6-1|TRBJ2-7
CASKDTDEQYF
TGTGCCAGCAAAGATACAGACGAGCAGTACTTC
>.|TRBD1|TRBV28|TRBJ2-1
CATSTGSKKSEQFF
TGTGCCACCTCGACAGGGTCAAAGAAGAGTGAGCAGTTCTTC
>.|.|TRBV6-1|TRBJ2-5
CARPQGFAQETQYF
TGTGCCAGACCACAGGGATTTGCGCAAGAGACCCAGTACTTC
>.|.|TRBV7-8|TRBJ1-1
CASSSPLGKAFF
TGTGCCAGCAGCTCTCCACTCGGTAAAGCTTTCTTT
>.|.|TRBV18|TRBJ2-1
CASSPEYNEQFF
TGTGCCAGCTCACCAGAGTACAATGAGCAGTTCTTC
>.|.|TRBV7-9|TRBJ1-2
CASSWEASGYTF
TGTGCCAGCAGCTGGGAGGCCTCCGGCTACACCTTC
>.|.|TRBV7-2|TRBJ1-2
CASSSDMIGYTF
TGTGCCAGCAGCTCGGACATGATCGGCTACACCTTC
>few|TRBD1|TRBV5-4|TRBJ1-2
CASSSRGPGTGGGYTF
TGTGCCAGCAGCTCCCGTGGCCCCGGGACAGGGGGCGGCTACACCTTC
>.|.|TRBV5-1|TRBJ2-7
CASSSRTDYEQYF
TGCGCCAGCAGCTCCCGGACAGACTACGAGCAGTACTTC
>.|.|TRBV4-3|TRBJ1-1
CAMGGGVTTEAFF
TGCGCCATGGGGGGGGGCGTGACGACTGAAGCTTTCTTT
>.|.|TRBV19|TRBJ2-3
CASSNRVSTDTQYF
TGTGCCAGTAGCAACAGGGTTAGCACAGATACGCAGTATTTT
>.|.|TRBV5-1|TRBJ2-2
CASSLSVRVVTGELFF
TGCGCCAGCAGCTTGTCGGTCAGGGTCGTCACCGGGGAGCTGTTTTTT
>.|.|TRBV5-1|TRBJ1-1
CASSAYPQGPVNTEAFF
TGCGCCAGCAGCGCTTATCCACAGGGACCCGTGAACACTGAAGCTTTCTTT
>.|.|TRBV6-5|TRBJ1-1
CASSEARGTEAFF
TGTGCCAGCAGTGAAGCGCGGGGTACTGAAGCTTTCTTT
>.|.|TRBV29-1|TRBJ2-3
CTVAESTDTQYF
TGCACCGTGGCGGAGAGCACAGATACGCAGTATTTT
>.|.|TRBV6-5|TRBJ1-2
CASSSGGSNYGYTF
TGTGCCAGCAGTTCGGGGGGTTCTAACTATGGCTACACCTTC
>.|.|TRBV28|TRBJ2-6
CASSLSRAGANVLTF
TGTGCCAGCAGTTTAAGCAGGGCTGGGGCCAACGTCCTGACTTTC
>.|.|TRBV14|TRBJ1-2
CASSQDRRQGGYTF
TGTGCCAGCAGCCAAGATCGTAGGCAGGGAGGCTACACCTTC
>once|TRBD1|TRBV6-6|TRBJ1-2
CASSYSTTRTGRDTF
TGTGCCAGCAGTTACTCCACCACCCGGACAGGACGTGACACCTTC
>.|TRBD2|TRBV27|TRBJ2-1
CASSQGLADYNEQFF
TGTGCCAGCAGCCAAGGACTAGCGGATTACAATGAGCAGTTCTTC
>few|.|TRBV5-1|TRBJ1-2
CASMVRDYLGYTF
TGCGCCAGCATGGTTCGGGACTATCTTGGCTACACCTTC
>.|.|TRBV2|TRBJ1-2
CASTKGRADGYTF
TGTGCCAGCACCAAGGGCAGGGCCGACGGCTACACCTTC
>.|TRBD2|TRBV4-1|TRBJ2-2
CASSQDRGGSGELFF
TGCGCCAGCAGCCAAGATCGGGGGGGATCCGGGGAGCTGTTTTTT
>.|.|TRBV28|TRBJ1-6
CASTTGLGPLHF
TGTGCCAGCACCACAGGGTTAGGACCCCTCCACTTT
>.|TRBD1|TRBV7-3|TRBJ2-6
CASSFSGQGLSGANVLTF
TGTGCCAGCAGCTTTTCTGGACAGGGTCTCTCTGGGGCCAACGTCCTGACTTTC
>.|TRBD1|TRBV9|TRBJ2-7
CASSSGQGAYEQYF
TGTGCCAGCAGCTCTGGACAGGGGGCGTACGAGCAGTACTTC
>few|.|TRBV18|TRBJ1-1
CASSPQANTEAFF
TGTGCCAGCTCACCTCAGGCGAACACTGAAGCTTTCTTT
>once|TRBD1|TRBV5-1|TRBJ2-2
CASSGTGTGNTGELFF
TGCGCCAGCAGCGGAACCGGGACAGGCAACACCGGGGAGCTGTTTTTT
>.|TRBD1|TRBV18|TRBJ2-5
CASSPMDRAKETQYF
TGTGCCAGCTCACCAATGGACAGGGCCAAAGAGACCCAGTACTTC
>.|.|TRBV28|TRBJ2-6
CASSPRGAGANVLTF
TGTGCCAGCAGCCCCAGGGGTGCGGGGGCCAACGTCCTGACTTTC
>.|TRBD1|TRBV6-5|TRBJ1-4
CASSLQGARNEKLFF
TGTGCCAGCAGCCTACAGGGGGCGCGTAATGAAAAACTGTTTTTT
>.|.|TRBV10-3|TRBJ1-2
CAITSDSLYGYTF
TGTGCCATCACTTCTGACAGCCTCTATGGCTACACCTTC
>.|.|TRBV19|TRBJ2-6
CASSPSTGANVLTF
TGTGCCAGTAGTCCGTCGACAGGGGCCAACGTCCTGACTTTC
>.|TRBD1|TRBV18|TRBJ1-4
CASSLDRGNEKLFF
TGTGCCAGCTCACTCGACAGGGGTAATGAAAAACTGTTTTTT
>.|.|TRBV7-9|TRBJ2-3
CASSQGSFLTDTQYF
TGTGCCAGCAGTCAGGGCTCCTTCCTCACAGATACGCAGTATTTT
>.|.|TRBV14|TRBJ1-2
CASSQDPGVNYGYTF
TGTGCCAGCAGCCAAGATCCCGGGGTAAACTATGGCTACACCTTC
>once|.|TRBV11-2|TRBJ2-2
CASSLALGGAGELFF
TGTGCCAGCAGCTTAGCGTTGGGGGGAGCCGGGGAGCTGTTTTTT
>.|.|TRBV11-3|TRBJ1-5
CASSLGGGTNQPQHF
TGTGCCAGCAGCTTAGGGGGTGGGACAAACCAGCCCCAGCATTTT
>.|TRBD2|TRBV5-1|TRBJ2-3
CASSTLKLAGTTSTDTQYF
TGCGCCAGCTCGACCTTAAAACTAGCGGGGACTACTAGCACAGATACGCAGTATTTT
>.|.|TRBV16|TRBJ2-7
CASSQARQVLYEQYF
TGTGCCAGCAGCCAAGCCCGACAGGTCCTGTACGAGCAGTACTTC
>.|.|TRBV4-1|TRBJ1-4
CASSQNPRTATEKLFF
TGCGCCAGCAGCCAAAACCCTCGGACAGCGACCGAAAAACTGTTTTTT
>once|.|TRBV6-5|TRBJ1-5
CASSNGGYSNQPQHF
TGTGCCAGCAGTAACGGGGGATATAGCAATCAGCCCCAGCATTTT
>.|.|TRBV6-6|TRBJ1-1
CASSYSKEELNTEAFF
TGTGCCAGCAGTTACTCGAAGGAGGAACTGAACACTGAAGCTTTCTTT
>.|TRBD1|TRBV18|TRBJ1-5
CASSGTGGRYGNQPQHF
TGTGCCAGCTCAGGGACAGGGGGAAGGTATGGTAATCAGCCCCAGCATTTT
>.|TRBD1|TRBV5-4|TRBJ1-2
CASSPRTGWGYTF
TGTGCCAGCAGCCCTAGGACAGGCTGGGGCTACACCTTC
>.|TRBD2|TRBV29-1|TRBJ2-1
CSFTLAGDSYNEQFF
TGCAGCTTCACACTAGCGGGGGATTCCTACAATGAGCAGTTCTTC
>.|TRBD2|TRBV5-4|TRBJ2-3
CASSRGTTSTDTQYF
TGTGCCAGCAGCCGAGGGACTACCTCCACAGATACGCAGTATTTT
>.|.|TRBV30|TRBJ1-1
CAWSLRGNTEAFF
TGTGCCTGGAGCCTCAGGGGGAACACTGAAGCTTTCTTT
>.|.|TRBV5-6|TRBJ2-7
CASSLDERAGVFFF
TGTGCCAGCAGCTTGGACGAGAGGGCAGGGGTCTTCTTCTTC
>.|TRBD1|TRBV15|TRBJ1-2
CATSRGGTGGPPDGYTF
TGTGCCACCAGCAGAGGAGGGACAGGGGGACCACCCGATGGCTACACCTTC
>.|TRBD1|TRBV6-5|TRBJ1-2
CASRTDRGLYGYTF
TGTGCCAGCAGAACAGACAGGGGGCTCTATGGCTACACCTTC